Here is one T cell receptor beta chain with its context. Produced via immunoSEQ multiplex PCR; TCRdb's table is partial and in-frame only. The table lists 100,000 to 150,000 clones, more than 75% of them singletons. The CDR3 has 15 residues. The ends lost 3 bases at V and 7 bases at J; junction bases unmatched: 9. Germline assignment: CDR1 SNHLY and CDR2 FYNNEI. This entry belongs to a study of control samples from healthy donors and cancer patients. The chain links TRBV2 to TRBJ1-2; 9 bases match TRBD1. What was sequenced was blood. The TCR originated in a man in his fifties or sixties in good health. The CDR3 loop reads CASSEQEQGASGYTF. Here the CDR3 DNA reads TGTGCCAGCAGTGAGCAGGAACAGGGGGCATCTGGCTACACCTTC.